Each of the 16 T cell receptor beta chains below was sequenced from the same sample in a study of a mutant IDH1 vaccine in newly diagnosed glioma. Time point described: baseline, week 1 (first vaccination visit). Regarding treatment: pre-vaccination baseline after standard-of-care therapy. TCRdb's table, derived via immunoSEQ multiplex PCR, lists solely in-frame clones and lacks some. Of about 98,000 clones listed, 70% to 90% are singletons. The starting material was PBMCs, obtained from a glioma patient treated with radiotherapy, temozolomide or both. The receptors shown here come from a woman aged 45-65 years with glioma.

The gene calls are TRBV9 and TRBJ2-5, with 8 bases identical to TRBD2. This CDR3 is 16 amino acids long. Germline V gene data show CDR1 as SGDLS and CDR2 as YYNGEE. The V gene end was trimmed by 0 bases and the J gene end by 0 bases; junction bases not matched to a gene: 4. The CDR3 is CASSVGRAGDQETQYF. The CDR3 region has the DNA TGTGCCAGCAGCGTAGGAAGAGCGGGAGACCAAGAGACCCAGTACTTC.

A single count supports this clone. CDR3 sequence: CASSLGLAGETQYF. CDR3 bases: TGTGCCAGCAGCTTGGGACTAGCTGGGGAGACCCAGTACTTC. The chain combines TRBV7-9 with TRBJ2-5; 9 bases are a match to TRBD2. Germline V gives CDR1 SEHNR, CDR2 FQNEAQ (reference sequence). Trimming took 3 bases from V and 5 from J; bases not matched to a gene: 4. CDR3 length: 14 amino acids.

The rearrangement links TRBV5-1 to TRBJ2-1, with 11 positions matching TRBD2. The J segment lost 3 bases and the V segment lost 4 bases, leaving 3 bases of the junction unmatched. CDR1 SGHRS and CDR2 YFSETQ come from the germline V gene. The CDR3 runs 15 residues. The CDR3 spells CASSPTSGVYNEQFF. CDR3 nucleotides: TGCGCCAGCAGCCCGACTAGCGGGGTCTACAATGAGCAGTTCTTC.

Written as DNA, the CDR3 is TGTGCCAGCAGCTTAGGGGACGCAACTAATGAAAAACTGTTTTTT. Protein sequence: CASSLGDATNEKLFF. The J gene is TRBJ1-4, the V gene TRBV9, with TRBD1 as a possible D gene (5 bases). Germline assignment: CDR1 SGDLS and CDR2 YYNGEE. V lost 4 bases, J lost 0 bases, and 10 bases lay in between. This CDR3 spans 15 amino acids.

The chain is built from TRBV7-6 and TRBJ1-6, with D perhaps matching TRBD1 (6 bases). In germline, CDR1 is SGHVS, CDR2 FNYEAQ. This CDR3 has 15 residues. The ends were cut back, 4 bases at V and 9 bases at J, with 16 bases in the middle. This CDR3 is CASSWDAAQGSPLHF. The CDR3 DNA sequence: TGTGCCAGCAGCTGGGACGCCGCACAGGGTTCACCCCTCCACTTT.

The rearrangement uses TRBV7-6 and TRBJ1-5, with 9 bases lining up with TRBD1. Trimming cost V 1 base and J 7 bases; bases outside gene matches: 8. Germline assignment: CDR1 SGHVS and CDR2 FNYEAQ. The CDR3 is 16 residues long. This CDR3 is CASSLGGQGTGQPQHF. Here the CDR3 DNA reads TGTGCCAGCAGCTTAGGTGGACAGGGGACGGGGCAGCCCCAGCATTTT.

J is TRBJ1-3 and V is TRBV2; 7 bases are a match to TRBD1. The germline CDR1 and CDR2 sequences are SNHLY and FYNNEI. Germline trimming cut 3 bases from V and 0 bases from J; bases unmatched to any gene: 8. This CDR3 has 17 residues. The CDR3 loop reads CASSDSRGGSSGNTIYF. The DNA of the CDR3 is TGTGCCAGCAGTGATTCCAGGGGGGGATCCTCTGGAAACACCATATATTTT.

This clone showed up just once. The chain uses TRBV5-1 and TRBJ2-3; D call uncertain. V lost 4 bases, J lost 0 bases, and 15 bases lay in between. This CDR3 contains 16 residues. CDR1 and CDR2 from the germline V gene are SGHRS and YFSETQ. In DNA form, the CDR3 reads TGCGCCAGCAGCCCCCACAGTGGTTCGAGCACAGATACGCAGTATTTT. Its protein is CASSPHSGSSTDTQYF.

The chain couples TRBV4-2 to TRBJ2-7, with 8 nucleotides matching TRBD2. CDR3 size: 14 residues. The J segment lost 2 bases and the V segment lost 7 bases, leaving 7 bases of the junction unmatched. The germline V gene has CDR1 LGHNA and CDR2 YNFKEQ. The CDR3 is CASKRQRETYEQYF. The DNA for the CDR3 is TGTGCCAGCAAGCGACAGCGGGAGACCTACGAGCAGTACTTC.

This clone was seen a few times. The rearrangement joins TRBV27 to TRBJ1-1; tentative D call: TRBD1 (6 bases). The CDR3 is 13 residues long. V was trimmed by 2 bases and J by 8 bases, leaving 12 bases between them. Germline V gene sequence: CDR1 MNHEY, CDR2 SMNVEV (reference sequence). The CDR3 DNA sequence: TGTGCCAGCAGTTTAGAGAGAGGGGGAGAAGCTTTCTTT. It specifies CASSLERGGEAFF.

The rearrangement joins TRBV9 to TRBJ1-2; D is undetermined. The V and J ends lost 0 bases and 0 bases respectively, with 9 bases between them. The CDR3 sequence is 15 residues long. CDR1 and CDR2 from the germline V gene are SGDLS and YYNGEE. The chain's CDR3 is CASSVDTAANYGYTF. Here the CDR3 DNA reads TGTGCCAGCAGCGTAGATACGGCAGCTAACTATGGCTACACCTTC.

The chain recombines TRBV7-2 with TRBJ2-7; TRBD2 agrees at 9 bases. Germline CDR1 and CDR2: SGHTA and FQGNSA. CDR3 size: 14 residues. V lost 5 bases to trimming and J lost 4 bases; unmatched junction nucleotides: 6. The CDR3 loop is CASSLSGRGYEQYF. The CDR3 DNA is TGTGCCAGCAGCCTTAGCGGGAGAGGTTACGAGCAGTACTTC.

CDR3 loop: CASSPGFETQYF. CDR3 DNA: TGTGCCAGCAGCCCTGGATTCGAGACCCAGTACTTC. The chain couples TRBV14 to TRBJ2-5; D not resolved. Germline CDR1 SGHDN, CDR2 FVKESK. The CDR3 spans 12 residues. V dropped 4 bases and J dropped 5 bases, with 8 bases sitting between them.

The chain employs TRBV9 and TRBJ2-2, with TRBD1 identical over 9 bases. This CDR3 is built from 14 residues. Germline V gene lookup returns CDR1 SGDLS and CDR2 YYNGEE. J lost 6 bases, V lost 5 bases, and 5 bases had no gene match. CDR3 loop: CASRPGQGAGELFF. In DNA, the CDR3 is TGTGCCAGCAGGCCGGGACAGGGCGCCGGGGAGCTGTTTTTT. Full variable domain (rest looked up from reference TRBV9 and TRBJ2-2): DSGVTQTPKHLITATGQRVTLRCSPRSGDLSVYWYQQSLDQGLQFLIQYYNGEERAKGNILERFSAQQFPDLHSELNLSSLELGDSALYFCASRPGQGAGELFFGEGSRLTVL.

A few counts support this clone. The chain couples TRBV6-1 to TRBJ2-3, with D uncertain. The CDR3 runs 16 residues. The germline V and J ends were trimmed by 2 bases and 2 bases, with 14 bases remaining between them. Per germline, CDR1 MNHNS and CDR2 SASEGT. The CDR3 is CASSEIPQEITDTQYF. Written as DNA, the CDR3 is TGTGCCAGCAGTGAAATCCCCCAGGAGATCACAGATACGCAGTATTTT.

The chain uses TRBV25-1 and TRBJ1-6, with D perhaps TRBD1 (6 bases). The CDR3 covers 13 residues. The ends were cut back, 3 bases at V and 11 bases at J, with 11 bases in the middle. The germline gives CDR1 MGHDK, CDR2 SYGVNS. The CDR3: CASSDQGPAPLHF. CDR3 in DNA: TGTGCCAGCAGTGATCAGGGGCCGGCACCCCTCCACTTT.